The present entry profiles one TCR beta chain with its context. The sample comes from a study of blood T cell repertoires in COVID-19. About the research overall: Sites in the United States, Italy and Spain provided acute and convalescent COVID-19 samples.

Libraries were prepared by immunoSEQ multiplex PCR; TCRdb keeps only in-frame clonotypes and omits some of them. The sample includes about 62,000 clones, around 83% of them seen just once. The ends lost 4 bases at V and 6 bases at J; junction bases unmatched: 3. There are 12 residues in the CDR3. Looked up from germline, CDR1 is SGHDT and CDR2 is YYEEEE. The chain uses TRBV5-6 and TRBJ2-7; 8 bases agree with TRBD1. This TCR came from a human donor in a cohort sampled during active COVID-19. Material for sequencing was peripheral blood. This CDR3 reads CASSNTGGEQYF. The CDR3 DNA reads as TGTGCCAGCAGCAACACAGGGGGCGAGCAGTACTTC.